The 30 T cell receptor beta chains in this list originate from one sample, sequenced in a study of cytomegalovirus exposure and HLA in healthy donors. TCRdb's table, derived via immunoSEQ multiplex PCR, lists solely in-frame clones and lacks some. This sample has 350,000 or so clones, with 86% found just once. The sequencing sample was made of PBMCs. The receptor set was obtained from a young woman in good health and CMV-seronegative.

As for this clone: The sample carries other DNA sequences with the same CDR3. The V call is TRBV9, the J call TRBJ2-7; no clear D gene. Deletions cut 4 bases from V and 2 bases from J, with 10 bases between. The CDR3 is 13 amino acids. The germline V gene encodes CDR1 SGDLS and CDR2 YYNGEE. The CDR3 bases are TGTGCCAGCAGCCCGCGCCCCGCCTACGAGCAGTACTTC. Its protein product is CASSPRPAYEQYF.

This clone was counted ten times or more. At the DNA level, this CDR3 is encoded by other sequences in the same sample as well. V is TRBV5-1 and J is TRBJ2-7, with 12 bases matching TRBD2. This CDR3 is built from 14 residues. The germline gives CDR1 SGHRS, CDR2 YFSETQ. The ends lost 3 bases at V and 3 bases at J; junction bases unmatched: 1. The CDR3, as DNA: TGCGCCAGCAGCTCGACTAGCGGGAGCTACGAGCAGTACTTC. Residues: CASSSTSGSYEQYF.

The chain links TRBV11-2 to TRBJ2-7; 10 bases match TRBD1. CDR1 and CDR2 (germline): SGHAT, FQNNGV. J lost 1 base, V lost 2 bases, and 8 bases had no gene match. This CDR3 is 17 amino acids long. CDR3 amino acids: CASSLLSPGQGSYEQYF. For the CDR3, the DNA is TGTGCCAGCAGCTTACTCAGTCCGGGACAGGGGTCCTACGAGCAGTACTTC.

The chain is built from TRBV7-3 and TRBJ1-5; D call uncertain. The CDR3 length is 16 residues. Germline lookup yields CDR1 SGHTA and CDR2 FQGTGA. Trimming removed 8 bases at V and 7 bases at J, with 24 bases between. As DNA, the CDR3 is TGTGCCAGCCTCGGGAGGAATCGACGCCCTGGGCAGCCCCAGCATTTT. This sequence encodes CASLGRNRRPGQPQHF.

The gene calls are TRBV19 and TRBJ2-7, with 8 bases fitting TRBD1. This CDR3 is built from 16 residues. The V and J ends lost 4 bases and 3 bases, in that order; junction bases with no gene match: 11. CDR1 is LNHDA and CDR2 is SQIVND in the germline V gene (reference sequence). The CDR3 protein is CASSTGDRGGVYEQYF. The CDR3 DNA follows: TGTGCCAGTAGTACTGGAGACAGGGGTGGCGTCTACGAGCAGTACTTC.

This chain uses TRBV28 with TRBJ2-3; 9 nucleotides align to TRBD1. The germline CDR1 and CDR2 sequences are MDHEN and SYDVKM. This CDR3 contains 16 residues. V lost 2 bases to trimming and J lost 3 bases; unmatched junction nucleotides: 6. CDR3 loop: CASSLTLGQGTDTQYF. The CDR3 coding sequence is TGTGCCAGCAGTTTAACTCTGGGACAGGGAACAGATACGCAGTATTTT.

The chain carries TRBV7-7 and TRBJ2-1; 8 nucleotides match TRBD1. Per germline, CDR1 SSHAT and CDR2 FNYEAQ (reference sequence). Trimming cost V 1 base and J 4 bases; bases outside gene matches: 3. CDR3 size: 15 residues. DNA of the CDR3: TGTGCCAGCAGCTTAGGTCAGGGGGCGTACAATGAGCAGTTCTTC. Its protein product is CASSLGQGAYNEQFF.

The chain combines TRBV2 with TRBJ1-5; the match to TRBD1 covers 7 bases. The CDR3 has 13 amino acids. The V segment lost 8 bases and the J segment 10 bases; nucleotides outside the gene matches: 11. CDR1 is SNHLY and CDR2 is FYNNEI in the germline V gene. Here the CDR3 reads CASHRDRSSPQHF. CDR3 in DNA: TGTGCCAGCCACCGGGACAGAAGTTCACCCCAGCATTTT. Together with reference TRBV2 and TRBJ1-5, the CDR3 gives the full variable domain: EPEVTQTPSHQVTQMGQEVILRCVPISNHLYFYWYRQILGQKVEFLVSFYNNEISEKSEIFDDQFSVERPDGSNFTLKIRSTKLEDSAMYFCASHRDRSSPQHFGDGTRLSIL.

A note on this clone: Lacking the conserved final phenylalanine or tryptophan, this CDR3 likely reflects a read error. Because the CDR3's place on the DNA is in doubt, the DNA is left out and the CDR3 is given as listed by TCRdb. The V and J genes are TRBV6-1 and TRBJ2-7; TRBD2, the table's D call, lacks a check against the DNA. Germline CDR1 is MNHNS and CDR2 is SASEGT. Counting both end residues, the CDR3 totals 13 amino acids. This chain's CDR3 is CASSVVESSGIDT.

In its sample, this clone was seen once. The chain employs TRBV4-3 and TRBJ2-1, with D perhaps TRBD2 (7 bases). Deletions cut 0 bases from V and 10 bases from J, with 19 bases between. Germline loops: CDR1 LGHNA, CDR2 YSLEER. The CDR3 runs to 16 residues. DNA for the CDR3: TGCGCCAGCAGCCAAGATTCGGGGGGCATGGAAGAGGAGCAGTTCTTC. Residues: CASSQDSGGMEEEQFF.

This chain uses TRBV28 with TRBJ2-5; weak D call: TRBD2 (6 bases). This CDR3 is built from 14 residues. V was cut by 8 bases and J by 4 bases, with 17 bases left in between. The V gene's germline CDR1 is MDHEN and CDR2 SYDVKM. The CDR3: CASGPHVEGETQYF. The CDR3 DNA follows: TGTGCCAGCGGGCCACACGTGGAGGGAGAGACCCAGTACTTC.

The V gene is TRBV4-3, the J gene TRBJ1-2; tentatively, D is TRBD1 (5 bases). Trimming removed 0 bases at V and 8 bases at J, with 16 bases between. From germline, CDR1 is LGHNA and CDR2 YSLEER. The CDR3 is 15 residues long. In nucleotides, the CDR3 is TGCGCCAGCAGCCAAGACCGGGCGGGGGGAGAAGGCTACACCTTC. This gives the protein CASSQDRAGGEGYTF.

The rearrangement joins TRBV27 to TRBJ2-2; 7 bases fit TRBD2. The CDR3 is 17 residues long. V shed 2 bases, J shed 4 bases, and the junction held 10 bases outside the gene matches. CDR1 and CDR2 from the germline V gene are MNHEY and SMNVEV (reference sequence). The CDR3 DNA sequence: TGTGCCAGCAGTTTAAGGGGAGGGACCTTGACCACCGGGGAGCTGTTTTTT. As protein: CASSLRGGTLTTGELFF.

The V and J genes are TRBV19 and TRBJ2-1; 8 bases map to TRBD2. After removal of 3 bases from V and 4 bases from J, the junction contained 5 bases not matched to a gene. The germline V gene has CDR1 LNHDA and CDR2 SQIVND (reference sequence). This CDR3 has 15 amino acids. CDR3 amino acids: CASSIAREGYNEQFF. CDR3 nucleotides: TGTGCCAGTAGTATTGCCCGGGAGGGTTACAATGAGCAGTTCTTC. Looking up the rest from reference TRBV19 and TRBJ2-1 gives the full variable domain: DGGITQSPKYLFRKEGQNVTLSCEQNLNHDAMYWYRQDPGQGLRLIYYSQIVNDFQKGDIAEGYSVSREKKESFPLTVTSAQKNPTAFYLCASSIAREGYNEQFFGPGTRLTVL.

The V call is TRBV9, the J call TRBJ2-1; TRBD2 matches 10 bases. V lost 4 bases to trimming and J lost 9 bases; unmatched junction nucleotides: 16. From germline, CDR1 is SGDLS and CDR2 YYNGEE. This CDR3 is 17 amino acids long. CDR3 nucleotide sequence: TGTGCCAGCAGCCACGCTCGAGCGGGAGGGCCCAAGGGTGAGCAGTTCTTC. It yields the protein CASSHARAGGPKGEQFF.

The chain joins TRBV7-9 to TRBJ2-3, with TRBD2 as a possible D gene (6 bases). This CDR3 has 16 amino acids. The germline gives CDR1 SEHNR, CDR2 FQNEAQ (reference sequence). Trimming pared 8 bases from V and 5 bases from J, leaving 23 bases between. CDR3 bases: TGTGCCAGCGAATCGGGAAGAGGGAGGACGGTAGATACGCAGTATTTT. Its translation: CASESGRGRTVDTQYF.

The chain combines TRBV28 with TRBJ2-3, with 8 bases fitting TRBD1. Trimming cost V 10 bases and J 6 bases; bases outside gene matches: 15. The CDR3 sequence is 15 residues long. Per germline, CDR1 MDHEN and CDR2 SYDVKM. CDR3 nucleotides: TGTGCCACAGCAATTCAGGGGGCTCGAGTTGATACGCAGTATTTT. Its protein product is CATAIQGARVDTQYF.

The chain carries TRBV4-3 and TRBJ2-2, with TRBD2 as a possible D gene (6 bases). The CDR3 has 15 residues. V gave up 0 bases and J gave up 7 bases, with 12 bases separating them. The germline gives CDR1 LGHNA, CDR2 YSLEER. The CDR3 sequence: CASSQEEGLGGELFF. DNA of the CDR3: TGCGCCAGCAGCCAAGAGGAGGGATTGGGCGGGGAGCTGTTTTTT.

V and J are TRBV5-4 and TRBJ1-3; D unresolved. The CDR3 has 15 amino acids. The germline gives CDR1 SGHNT, CDR2 YYREEE (reference sequence). V was shortened by 3 bases and J by 9 bases, with 19 bases between the two germline ends. CDR3 amino acids: CASSSTDGGWSTIYF. The CDR3 region has the DNA TGTGCCAGCAGCTCAACCGACGGAGGGTGGTCCACCATATATTTT.

V and J are TRBV7-6 and TRBJ2-3; D not resolved. The V gene lost 5 bases and the J gene lost 1 base, with 4 bases spanning the gap. This CDR3 region has 12 residues. Per the germline V gene, CDR1 is SGHVS and CDR2 is FNYEAQ. CDR3 coding DNA: TGTGCCAGCAGCCTCGGCACAGATACGCAGTATTTT. Translated: CASSLGTDTQYF.

The V gene is TRBV27, the J gene TRBJ1-1; 10 bases align to TRBD1. The CDR3 is 16 amino acids. In germline, CDR1 is MNHEY, CDR2 SMNVEV (reference sequence). Unmatched junction bases numbered 12, after V lost 5 bases and J lost 6 bases. The CDR3 spells CASSHLEGQGMSEAFF. The CDR3 coding sequence is TGTGCCAGCAGTCACCTCGAGGGACAGGGGATGTCTGAAGCTTTCTTT.

This chain uses TRBV5-1 with TRBJ2-1; TRBD2 agrees at 16 bases. J gave up 4 bases and V 4 bases, and 2 bases lay outside the gene matches. CDR3 size: 16 residues. Germline V gene data show CDR1 as SGHRS and CDR2 as YFSETQ. The CDR3 DNA sequence: TGCGCCAGCAGCACGGGACTAGCGGGAGGGTACAATGAGCAGTTCTTC. Encoded protein: CASSTGLAGGYNEQFF.

V and J are TRBV27 and TRBJ1-2; a possible D gene is TRBD1 (5 bases). Germline lookup yields CDR1 MNHEY and CDR2 SMNVEV (reference sequence). The V and J ends lost 5 bases and 9 bases respectively, with 22 bases between them. This CDR3 has 15 residues. CDR3 sequence reads: CASSHITGGITRYTF. DNA of the CDR3: TGTGCCAGCAGTCACATCACGGGGGGTATAACACGCTACACCTTC.

This clone was counted once. This rearrangement joins TRBV28 to TRBJ1-5, with D perhaps TRBD1 (6 bases). Germline lookup yields CDR1 MDHEN and CDR2 SYDVKM. This CDR3 has 10 residues. Deletions cut 4 bases from V and 13 bases from J, with 8 bases between. CDR3 nucleotides: TGTGCCAGCAGTTCCGGACAGCAGCATTTT. It codes for CASSSGQQHF.

The chain uses TRBV2 and TRBJ2-7, with 10 nucleotides matching TRBD2. CDR1 and CDR2 from the germline V gene are SNHLY and FYNNEI. There are 15 residues in the CDR3. V trimming: 6 bases; J trimming: 6 bases; junction bases outside the gene matches: 11. As DNA, the CDR3 is TGTGCCAGCAGAGCCACTAGCGGGAAAATCGGCGAGCAGTACTTC. Its translation is CASRATSGKIGEQYF.

About this clone itself: No DNA is shown, since the ends of the CDR3 on it are uncertain; the CDR3 is the one TCRdb lists. This chain uses TRBV27 with TRBJ2-7; the table's D gene call, TRBD1, was not cross checked with the DNA. The CDR3 totals 14 residues, both ends included. Germline V gene lookup returns CDR1 MNHEY and CDR2 SMNVEV (reference sequence). CDR3: CASSSSDRPYEQYF.

This clone was observed a handful of times. In DNA form, the CDR3 reads TGTGCCTGGAGTGTACTTCCGGGAGAGACCCAGTACTTC. This codes for CAWSVLPGETQYF. The chain combines TRBV30 with TRBJ2-5; D gene uncertain. The length of the CDR3 is 13 residues. Looked up from germline, CDR1 is GTSNPN and CDR2 is SVGIG (reference sequence). V gave up 0 bases and J gave up 4 bases, with 9 bases separating them.

This chain connects TRBV6-5 to TRBJ1-5; 9 bases fit TRBD1. CDR3 length: 11 residues. In germline, CDR1 is MNHEY, CDR2 SVGAGI. V shed 6 bases, J shed 15 bases, and the junction held 6 bases outside the gene matches. This CDR3 reads CASSQGQGWHF. The DNA for the CDR3 is TGTGCCAGCAGCCAAGGACAGGGGTGGCATTTT.

This chain joins TRBV9 and TRBJ1-3; a weak D match, TRBD1 (5 bases). Germline V gene lookup returns CDR1 SGDLS and CDR2 YYNGEE. The CDR3 totals 15 residues. Trimming shortened V by 0 bases and J by 2 bases, and 9 bases separated the two germline ends. In DNA form, the CDR3 reads TGTGCCAGCAGCGTAGGGGCAGGGACTGGAAACACCATATATTTT. Amino acid sequence: CASSVGAGTGNTIYF.

The chain combines TRBV7-9 with TRBJ2-1, with D maybe TRBD1 (6 bases). The CDR3 runs to 15 residues. With 1 base removed from V and 10 bases from J, the gap between germline ends came to 17 bases. Germline CDR1 is SEHNR and CDR2 is FQNEAQ (reference sequence). The CDR3 here is CASSLVGNVGAEQFF. CDR3 nucleotide sequence: TGTGCCAGCAGCTTAGTAGGTAACGTGGGGGCGGAGCAGTTCTTC.